This is a list of T cell receptor beta chains from one sample in a study of cytomegalovirus exposure and HLA in healthy donors. Profiling relied on immunoSEQ multiplex PCR, and the TCRdb table lists in-frame clones only, not all of them. The table lists 150,000 to 200,000 clones, about 90% of them singletons. Specimen: PBMCs. The origin of the receptors is a girl in the first two years of life in good health and CMV-seronegative. The CDR3 runs from the conserved cysteine through the conserved F or W. Fields, in order: D gene, clone size, J gene, V gene, CDR3 protein, CDR3 DNA. D genes are given only for firm matches. Some rows have no size entry. The others give once, few or many, or a class for an expanded clone.

D gene: NA; clone size: NA; J gene: TRBJ1-1; V gene: TRBV5-6; CDR3 protein: CASSPSKTIFKGIAEAFF; CDR3 DNA: TGTGCCAGCAGCCCGTCAAAAACCATTTTCAAGGGGATTGCTGAAGCCTTCTTT
D gene: NA; clone size: NA; J gene: TRBJ1-2; V gene: TRBV7-2; CDR3 protein: CASSSAGGYTF; CDR3 DNA: TGTGCCAGCAGCTCGGCGGGGGGCTACACCTTC
D gene: TRBD2; clone size: NA; J gene: TRBJ2-1; V gene: TRBV7-6; CDR3 protein: CASSLASGLAGASSYNEQFF; CDR3 DNA: TGTGCCAGCAGCTTAGCCTCGGGGCTAGCGGGAGCCAGCTCCTACAATGAGCAGTTCTTC
D gene: TRBD1; clone size: NA; J gene: TRBJ1-5; V gene: TRBV19; CDR3 protein: CASSLDDRGAGSNQPQHF; CDR3 DNA: TGTGCCAGTAGTCTCGACGACAGGGGGGCCGGAAGCAATCAGCCCCAGCATTTT
D gene: NA; clone size: NA; J gene: TRBJ2-7; V gene: TRBV4-1; CDR3 protein: CASSQEGDRGLAGYEQYF; CDR3 DNA: TGCGCCAGCAGCCAAGAGGGGGACAGGGGACTAGCCGGGTACGAGCAGTACTTC
D gene: TRBD1; clone size: once; J gene: TRBJ1-1; V gene: TRBV7-9; CDR3 protein: CASSPRDSLEAFF; CDR3 DNA: TGTGCCAGCAGCCCCCGGGACAGCCTTGAAGCTTTCTTT
D gene: TRBD2; clone size: NA; J gene: TRBJ2-7; V gene: TRBV7-3; CDR3 protein: CASSLGLAYEQYF; CDR3 DNA: TGTGCCAGCAGCTTAGGACTAGCCTACGAGCAGTACTTC
D gene: TRBD2; clone size: NA; J gene: TRBJ2-3; V gene: TRBV7-3; CDR3 protein: CASSLAGGTDTQYF; CDR3 DNA: TGTGCCAGCAGTCTAGCGGGGGGCACAGATACGCAGTATTTT
D gene: NA; clone size: NA; J gene: TRBJ1-5; V gene: TRBV5-6; CDR3 protein: CASSRRLGQGNQPQHF; CDR3 DNA: TGTGCCAGCAGCCGACGATTAGGCCAGGGCAATCAGCCCCAGCATTTT
D gene: TRBD1; clone size: NA; J gene: TRBJ1-6; V gene: TRBV5-1; CDR3 protein: CASSVTGKSPLHF; CDR3 DNA: TGCGCCAGCAGCGTGACAGGGAAATCACCCCTCCACTTT
D gene: NA; clone size: NA; J gene: TRBJ1-4; V gene: TRBV5-8; CDR3 protein: CASSFQGNPNEKLFF; CDR3 DNA: TGTGCCAGCAGTTTCCAGGGCAACCCTAATGAAAAACTGTTTTTT